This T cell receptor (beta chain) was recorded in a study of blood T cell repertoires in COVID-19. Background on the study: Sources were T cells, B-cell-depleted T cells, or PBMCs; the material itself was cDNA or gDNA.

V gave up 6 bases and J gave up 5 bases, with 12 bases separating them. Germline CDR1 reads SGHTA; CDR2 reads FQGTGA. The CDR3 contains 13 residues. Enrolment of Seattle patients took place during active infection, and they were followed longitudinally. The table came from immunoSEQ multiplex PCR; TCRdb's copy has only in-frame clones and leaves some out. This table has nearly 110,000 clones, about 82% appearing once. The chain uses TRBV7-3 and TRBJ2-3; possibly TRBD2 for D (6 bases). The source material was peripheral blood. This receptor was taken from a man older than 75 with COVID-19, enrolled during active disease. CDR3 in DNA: TGTGCCAGCAGTTCGGGAGATGAAGATACGCAGTATTTT. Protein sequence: CASSSGDEDTQYF.